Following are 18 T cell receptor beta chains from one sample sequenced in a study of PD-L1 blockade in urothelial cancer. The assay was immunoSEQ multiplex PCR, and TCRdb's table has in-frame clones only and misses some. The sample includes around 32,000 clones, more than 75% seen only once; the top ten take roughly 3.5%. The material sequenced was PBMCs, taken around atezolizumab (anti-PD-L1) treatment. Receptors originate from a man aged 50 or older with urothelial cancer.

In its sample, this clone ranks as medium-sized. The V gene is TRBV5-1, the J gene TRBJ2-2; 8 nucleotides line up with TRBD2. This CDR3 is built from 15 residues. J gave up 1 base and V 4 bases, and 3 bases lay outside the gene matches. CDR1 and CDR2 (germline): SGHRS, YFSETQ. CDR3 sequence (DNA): TGCGCCAGCAGCATTAGCGGGGAGAACACCGGGGAGCTGTTTTTT. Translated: CASSISGENTGELFF.

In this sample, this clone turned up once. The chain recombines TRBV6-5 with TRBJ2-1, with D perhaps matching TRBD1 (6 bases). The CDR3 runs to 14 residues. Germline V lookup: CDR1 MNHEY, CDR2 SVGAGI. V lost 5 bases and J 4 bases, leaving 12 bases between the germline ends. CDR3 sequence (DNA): TGTGCCAGCAGTCGCTCTAGGGGGTACAATGAGCAGTTCTTC. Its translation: CASSRSRGYNEQFF.

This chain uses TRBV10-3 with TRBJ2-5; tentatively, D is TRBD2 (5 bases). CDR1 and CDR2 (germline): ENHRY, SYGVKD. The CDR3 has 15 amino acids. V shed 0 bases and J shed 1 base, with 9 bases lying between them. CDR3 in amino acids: CAISESRTFQETQYF. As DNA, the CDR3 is TGTGCCATCAGTGAGTCTCGGACTTTCCAAGAGACCCAGTACTTC.

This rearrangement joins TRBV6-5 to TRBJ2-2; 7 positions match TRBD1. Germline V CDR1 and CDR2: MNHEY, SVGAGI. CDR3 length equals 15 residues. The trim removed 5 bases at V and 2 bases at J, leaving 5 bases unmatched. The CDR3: CASSARQGNTGELFF. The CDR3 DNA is TGTGCCAGCAGTGCCAGACAGGGAAACACCGGGGAGCTGTTTTTT.

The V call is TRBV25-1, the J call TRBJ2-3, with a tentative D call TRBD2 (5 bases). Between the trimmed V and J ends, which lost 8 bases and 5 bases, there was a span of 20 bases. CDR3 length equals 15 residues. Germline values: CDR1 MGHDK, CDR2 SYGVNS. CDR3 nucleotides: TGTGCCAGCCGTAGCCGAGCCCCCGGGGTAGATACGCAGTATTTT. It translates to CASRSRAPGVDTQYF.

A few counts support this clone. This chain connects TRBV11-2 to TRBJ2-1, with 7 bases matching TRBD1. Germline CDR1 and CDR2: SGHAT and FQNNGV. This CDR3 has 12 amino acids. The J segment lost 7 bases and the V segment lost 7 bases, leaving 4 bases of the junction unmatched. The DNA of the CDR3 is TGTGCCAGCACCGGGACAGTAAATGAGCAGTTCTTC. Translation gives CASTGTVNEQFF.

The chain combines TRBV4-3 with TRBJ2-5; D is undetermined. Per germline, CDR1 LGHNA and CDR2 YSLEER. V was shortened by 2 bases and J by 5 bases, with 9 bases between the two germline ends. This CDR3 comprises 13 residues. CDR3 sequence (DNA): TGCGCCAGCAGCCAAAATACTTGGGAGACCCAGTACTTC. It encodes CASSQNTWETQYF.

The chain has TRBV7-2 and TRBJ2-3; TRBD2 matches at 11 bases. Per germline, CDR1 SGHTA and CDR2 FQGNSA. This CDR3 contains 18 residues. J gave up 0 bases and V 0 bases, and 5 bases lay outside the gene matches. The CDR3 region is CASSLASGRAGSTDTQYF. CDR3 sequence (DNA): TGTGCCAGCAGCTTAGCTAGCGGGAGGGCCGGGAGCACAGATACGCAGTATTTT. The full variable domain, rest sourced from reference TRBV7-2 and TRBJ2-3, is GAGVSQSPSNKVTEKGKDVELRCDPISGHTALYWYRQSLGQGLEFLIYFQGNSAPDKSGLPSDRFSAERTGGSVSTLTIQRTQQEDSAVYLCASSLASGRAGSTDTQYFGPGTRLTVL.

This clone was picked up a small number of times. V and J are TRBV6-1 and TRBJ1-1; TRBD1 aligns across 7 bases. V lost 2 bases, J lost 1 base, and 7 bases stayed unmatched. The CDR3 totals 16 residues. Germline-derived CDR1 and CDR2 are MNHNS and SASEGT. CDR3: CASSERTGVGNTEAFF. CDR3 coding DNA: TGTGCCAGCAGTGAAAGAACAGGGGTCGGGAACACTGAAGCTTTCTTT.

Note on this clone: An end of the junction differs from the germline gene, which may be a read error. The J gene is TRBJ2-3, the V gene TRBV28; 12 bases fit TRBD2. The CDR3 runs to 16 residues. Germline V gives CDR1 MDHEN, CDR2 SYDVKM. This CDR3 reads CASSLSGTSGSDTQYF. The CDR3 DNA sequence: TGTGCCAGCAGCTTATCTGGGACTAGCGGGTCGGATACGCAGTATTTT.

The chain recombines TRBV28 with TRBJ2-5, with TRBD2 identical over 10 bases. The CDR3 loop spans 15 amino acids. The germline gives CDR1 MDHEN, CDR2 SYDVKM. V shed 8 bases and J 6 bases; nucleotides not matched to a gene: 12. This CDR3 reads CASLKREGRPKTQYF. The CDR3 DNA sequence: TGTGCCAGCCTTAAGCGGGAGGGCCGGCCAAAGACCCAGTACTTC.

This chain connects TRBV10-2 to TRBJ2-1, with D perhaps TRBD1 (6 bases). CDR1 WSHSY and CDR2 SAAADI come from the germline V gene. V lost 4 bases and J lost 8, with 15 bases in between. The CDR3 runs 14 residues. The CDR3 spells CASSGGQRGYEQFF. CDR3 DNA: TGCGCCAGCAGTGGAGGCCAAAGGGGGTATGAGCAGTTCTTC.

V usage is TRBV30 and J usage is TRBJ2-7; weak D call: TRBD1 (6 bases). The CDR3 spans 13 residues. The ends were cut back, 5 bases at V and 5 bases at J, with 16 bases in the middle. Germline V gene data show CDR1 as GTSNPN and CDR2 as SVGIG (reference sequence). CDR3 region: CAWGKQGLNEQYF. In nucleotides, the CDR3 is TGTGCCTGGGGGAAACAGGGTCTGAACGAGCAGTACTTC.

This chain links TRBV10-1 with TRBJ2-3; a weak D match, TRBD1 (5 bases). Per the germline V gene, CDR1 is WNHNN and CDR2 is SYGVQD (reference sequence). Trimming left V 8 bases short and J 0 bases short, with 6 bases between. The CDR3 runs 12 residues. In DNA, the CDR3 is TGCGCCAGCCGACAGAGCACAGATACGCAGTATTTT. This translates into CASRQSTDTQYF.

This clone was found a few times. CDR3 protein: CASSERLAGGHPSSYTQYF. The CDR3 DNA sequence: TGTGCCAGCAGTGAAAGACTAGCGGGGGGCCATCCTTCTAGCTATACGCAGTATTTT. This chain joins TRBV2 and TRBJ2-3; 13 nucleotides align to TRBD2. Germline loops: CDR1 SNHLY, CDR2 FYNNEI. Trimming removed 2 bases from V and 7 bases from J; junction bases left unmatched: 15. The CDR3 contains 19 residues.

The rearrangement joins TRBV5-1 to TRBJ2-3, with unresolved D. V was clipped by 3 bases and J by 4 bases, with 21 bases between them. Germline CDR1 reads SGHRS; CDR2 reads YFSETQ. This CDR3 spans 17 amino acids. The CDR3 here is CASSSFRGSLGPDTQYF. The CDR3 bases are TGCGCCAGCAGCTCATTCCGTGGGTCCCTAGGCCCAGATACGCAGTATTTT. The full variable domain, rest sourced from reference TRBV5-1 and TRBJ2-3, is KAGVTQTPRYLIKTRGQQVTLSCSPISGHRSVSWYQQTPGQGLQFLFEYFSETQRNKGNFPGRFSGRQFSNSRSEMNVSTLELGDSALYLCASSSFRGSLGPDTQYFGPGTRLTVL.

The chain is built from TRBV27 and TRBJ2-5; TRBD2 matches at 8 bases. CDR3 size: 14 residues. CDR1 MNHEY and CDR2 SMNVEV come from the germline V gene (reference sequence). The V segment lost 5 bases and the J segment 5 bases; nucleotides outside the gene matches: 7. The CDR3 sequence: CASSVLAAGETQYF. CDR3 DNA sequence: TGTGCCAGCAGTGTACTAGCGGCAGGGGAGACCCAGTACTTC.

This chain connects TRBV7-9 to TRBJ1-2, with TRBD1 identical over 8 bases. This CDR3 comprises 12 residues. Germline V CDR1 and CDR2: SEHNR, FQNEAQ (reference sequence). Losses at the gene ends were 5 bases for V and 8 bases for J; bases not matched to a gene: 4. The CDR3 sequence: CASSPDRAGYTF. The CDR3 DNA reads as TGTGCCAGCAGCCCGGACAGGGCCGGCTACACCTTC. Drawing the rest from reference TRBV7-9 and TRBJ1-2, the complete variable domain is DTGVSQNPRHKITKRGQNVTFRCDPISEHNRLYWYRQTLGQGPEFLTYFQNEAQLEKSRLLSDRFSAERPKGSFSTLEIQRTEQGDSAMYLCASSPDRAGYTFGSGTRLTVV.